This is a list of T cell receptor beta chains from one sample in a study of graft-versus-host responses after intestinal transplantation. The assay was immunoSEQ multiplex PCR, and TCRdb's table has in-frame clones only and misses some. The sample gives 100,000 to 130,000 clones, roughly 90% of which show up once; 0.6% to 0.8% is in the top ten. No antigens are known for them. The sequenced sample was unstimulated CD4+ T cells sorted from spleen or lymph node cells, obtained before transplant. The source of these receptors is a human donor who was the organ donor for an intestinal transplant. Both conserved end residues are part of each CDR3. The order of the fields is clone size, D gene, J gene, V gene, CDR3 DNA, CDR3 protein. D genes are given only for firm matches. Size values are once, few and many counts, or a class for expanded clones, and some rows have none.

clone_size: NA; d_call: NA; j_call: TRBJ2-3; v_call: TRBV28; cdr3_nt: TGTGCCAGCACCCGACTTTCCACAGATACGCAGTATTTT; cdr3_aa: CASTRLSTDTQYF
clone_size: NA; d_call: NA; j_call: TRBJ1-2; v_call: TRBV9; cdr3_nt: TGTGCCAGCAGCGTAGATTCTGCTCCCAACTATGGCTACACCTTC; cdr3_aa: CASSVDSAPNYGYTF
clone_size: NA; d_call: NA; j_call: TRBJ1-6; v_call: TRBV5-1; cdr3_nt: TGCGCCAGCAGCTCCAGGGGATTTGATTCACCCCTCCACTTT; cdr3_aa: CASSSRGFDSPLHF
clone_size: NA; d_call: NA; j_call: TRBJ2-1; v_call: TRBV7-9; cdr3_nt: TGTGCCAGCAGCTTAAAAACTACCTTAAGCTCCTACAATGAGCAGTTCTTC; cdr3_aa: CASSLKTTLSSYNEQFF
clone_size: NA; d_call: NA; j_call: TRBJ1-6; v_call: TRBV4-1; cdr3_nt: TGCGCCAGCAGCCAAGGGTCGGGATCCTATAATTCACCCCTCCACTTT; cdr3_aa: CASSQGSGSYNSPLHF
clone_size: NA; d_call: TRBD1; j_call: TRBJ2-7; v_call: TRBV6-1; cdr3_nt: TGTGCCATCATGCGGGACAGGGGGCGGAACGAGCAGTACTTC; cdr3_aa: CAIMRDRGRNEQYF
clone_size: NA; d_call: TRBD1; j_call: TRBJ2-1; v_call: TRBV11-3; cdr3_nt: TGTGCCAGCAGCTTAGATCGTCATGGTGGGACAGGGGGTTACAATGAGCAGTTCTTC; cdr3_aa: CASSLDRHGGTGGYNEQFF
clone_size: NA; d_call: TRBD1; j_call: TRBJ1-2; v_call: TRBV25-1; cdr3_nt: TGTGCCAGCAGTGCAGGGACAGGGAGAGGCTACACCTTC; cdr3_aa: CASSAGTGRGYTF
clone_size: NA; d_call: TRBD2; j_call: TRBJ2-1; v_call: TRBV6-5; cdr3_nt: TGTGCCAGCAGTTACGAAGCGGGGACCTACAATGAGCAGTTCTTC; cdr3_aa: CASSYEAGTYNEQFF
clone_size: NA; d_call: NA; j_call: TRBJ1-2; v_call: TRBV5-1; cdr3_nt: TGCGCCAGCAGCTTGAACAGCCCTAACTATGGCTACACCTTC; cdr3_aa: CASSLNSPNYGYTF
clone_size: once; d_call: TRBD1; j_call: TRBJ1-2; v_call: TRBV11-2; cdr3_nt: TGTGCCAGCAGCTTAGGGGGGACAGGGGGCTATGGCTACACCTTC; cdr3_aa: CASSLGGTGGYGYTF
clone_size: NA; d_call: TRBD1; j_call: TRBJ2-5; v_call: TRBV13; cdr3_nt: TGTGCCAGCAGCGCCGGGACAGGGGTTTCGAAGAGAGAGACCCAGTACTTC; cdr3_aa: CASSAGTGVSKRETQYF